The TCR beta chain under discussion was sequenced for a study of T cells in Graves' hyperthyroidism and ophthalmopathy. Trimming removed 0 bases from V and 3 bases from J; junction bases left unmatched: 19. Per germline, CDR1 DFQATT and CDR2 SNEGSKA (reference sequence). This CDR3 region has 19 residues. In this sample, this clonotype turned up many times. Its antigen is as yet unknown. General study findings and limits: From stable hyperthyroidism, ophthalmopathy was set apart by a 13 V-J model. Prediction of ophthalmopathy progression came a median approximately 7 months pre-onset.

Recently diagnosed hyperthyroidism of less than 2 months' duration affected patients aged 18 to 65. Clinical symptoms, serum thyroxine and TRAb, thyroid ultrasound and orbital computed tomography were used for the diagnoses. TCR beta CDR3 regions were amplified from RNA transcripts. RT-PCR in the first round (using the HTBI primer set) targeted the TCR CDR3. A single record per CDR3 protein comes from TCRdb applying MiXCR to the multiplex PCR reads. The sample has 89,000 or so distinct CDR3 sequences, 35% to 45% seen once; the top ten hold 10%. The genes are TRBV20-1 and TRBJ2-7, with TRBD2 identical over 8 bases. The clonotype originates from a woman aged 30 to 39 with Graves' hyperthyroidism. The sequenced sample was peripheral blood or thyroid tissue (not recorded which). The CDR3 bases are TGCAGTGCTAGAGATCCCTCAAGCAGCGGGGGACCCAACATCTACGAGCAGTACTTC. Its protein product is CSARDPSSSGGPNIYEQYF.